This T cell receptor (beta chain) was identified in a study of OX40 agonist ivuxolimab in advanced cancers. The V gene end was trimmed by 4 bases and the J gene end by 3 bases; junction bases not matched to a gene: 9. Germline values: CDR1 SQVTM, CDR2 ANQGSEA. The CDR3 loop spans 14 amino acids. TCRdb's table, derived via immunoSEQ multiplex PCR, lists solely in-frame clones and lacks some. The sample includes 53,000 or so clones, approximately 79% of them seen just once. This specimen consisted of CD4+ or CD8+ T cells sorted from blood, obtained in a trial of the OX40 agonist ivuxolimab. The sequence was obtained from an adult with an advanced solid tumor such as melanoma, head and neck, liver or kidney cancer. J is TRBJ2-7 and V is TRBV29-1, with 7 bases identical to TRBD2. CDR3 nucleotides: TGCAGCGTTGGCCGGGACTATCGCCTCTACGAGCAGTACTTC. Encoded protein: CSVGRDYRLYEQYF.